These 6 T cell receptor beta chains share one sample of origin, sequenced in a study of blood T cell repertoires in COVID-19. Sequencing used immunoSEQ multiplex PCR; TCRdb keeps in-frame clones, though not all of them. This sample has 270,000 or so clones; roughly 84% occur once, and the top ten carry over 1.3%. Material for sequencing was peripheral blood. These receptor sequences come from a human donor with COVID-19, enrolled during active disease. The donor label of this sample is uncertain.

The chain has TRBV28 and TRBJ2-5, with 10 bases lining up with TRBD1. Germline CDR1 and CDR2: MDHEN and SYDVKM. J gave up 5 bases and V 5 bases, and 8 bases lay outside the gene matches. CDR3 length: 15 amino acids. The CDR3 protein is CASSPMTGGGETQYF. The CDR3 nucleotides are TGTGCCAGCAGTCCAATGACAGGGGGCGGGGAGACCCAGTACTTC.

CDR3 residues: CAGRGQGTGELFF. CDR3 sequence (DNA): TGTGCTGGCAGGGGGCAGGGCACCGGGGAGCTGTTTTTT. The V gene is TRBV7-7, the J gene TRBJ2-2; 8 nucleotides agree with TRBD1. The CDR3 consists of 13 residues. The V gene's germline CDR1 is SSHAT and CDR2 FNYEAQ (reference sequence). Drawing the rest from reference TRBV7-7 and TRBJ2-2, the complete variable domain is GAGVSQSPRYKVTKRGQDVTLRCDPISSHATLYWYQQALGQGPEFLTYFNYEAQPDKSGLPSDRFSAERPEGSISTLTIQRTEQRDSAMYRCAGRGQGTGELFFGEGSRLTVL.

The chain links TRBV27 to TRBJ2-7; 8 nucleotides agree with TRBD2. This CDR3 region has 16 residues. V gave up 6 bases and J gave up 1 base; unmatched junction bases: 11. Per the germline V gene, CDR1 is MNHEY and CDR2 is SMNVEV (reference sequence). CDR3 sequence (DNA): TGTGCCAGCAGGCCCACCAGCGGGAGCAGGTCCTACGAGCAGTACTTC. Its translation: CASRPTSGSRSYEQYF.

The CDR3 protein is CASSQGLGEEEKLFF. CDR3 DNA: TGTGCCAGCAGCCAAGGTTTGGGGGAGGAAGAAAAACTGTTTTTT. The chain joins TRBV4-2 to TRBJ1-4, with D perhaps TRBD1 (5 bases). This CDR3 region has 15 residues. The V and J ends lost 1 base and 8 bases respectively, with 14 bases between them. Germline V gives CDR1 LGHNA, CDR2 YNFKEQ.

The sample holds a few counts of this clone. V usage is TRBV5-1 and J usage is TRBJ1-1; D call uncertain. With 0 bases removed from V and 1 base from J, the gap between germline ends came to 4 bases. The length of the CDR3 is 13 residues. Germline CDR1 reads SGHRS; CDR2 reads YFSETQ. CDR3 bases: TGCGCCAGCAGCTTGGAACAGAACACTGAAGCTTTCTTT. Its protein is CASSLEQNTEAFF.

This clone was seen many times. Other DNA variants within this sample encode the same CDR3. The chain uses TRBV20-1 and TRBJ2-7; D may be TRBD2 (6 bases). The V gene's germline CDR1 is DFQATT and CDR2 SNEGSKA (reference sequence). Deletions cut 6 bases from V and 0 bases from J, with 6 bases between. The CDR3 sequence is 11 residues long. The CDR3 reads CSARDSYEQYF. The DNA for the CDR3 is TGCAGTGCGCGGGACTCCTACGAGCAGTACTTC.